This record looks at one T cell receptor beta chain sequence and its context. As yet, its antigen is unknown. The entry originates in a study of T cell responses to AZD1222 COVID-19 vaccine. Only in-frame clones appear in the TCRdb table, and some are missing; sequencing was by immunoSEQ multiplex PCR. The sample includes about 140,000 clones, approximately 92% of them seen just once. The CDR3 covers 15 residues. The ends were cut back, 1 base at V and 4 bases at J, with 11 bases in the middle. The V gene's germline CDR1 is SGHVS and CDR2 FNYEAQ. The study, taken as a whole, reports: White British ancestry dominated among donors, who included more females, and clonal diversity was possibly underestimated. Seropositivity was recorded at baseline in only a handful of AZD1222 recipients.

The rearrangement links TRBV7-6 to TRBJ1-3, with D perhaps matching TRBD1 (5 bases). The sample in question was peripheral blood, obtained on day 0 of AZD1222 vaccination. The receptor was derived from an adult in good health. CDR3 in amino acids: CASSLGETAGNTIYF. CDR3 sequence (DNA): TGTGCCAGCAGCTTAGGGGAGACAGCCGGAAACACCATATATTTT.